A selection of T cell receptor beta chains follows, all from one sample in a study of cytomegalovirus exposure and HLA in healthy donors. Measured with immunoSEQ multiplex PCR; TCRdb has only the in-frame clones, and not every one. This sample has about 140,000 clones, with 75% to 80% found just once. Source material: PBMCs. These receptor sequences come from a woman under 40 in good health and CMV-seronegative. Each CDR3 is given with its conserved first and last residue. The D gene is left open where the match is weak. For some rows the clone size is stated as once, few or many, or as a class when expanded; others skip it.

v_call	clone_size	d_call	j_call	cdr3_nt	cdr3_aa
TRBV29-1	NA	TRBD1	TRBJ2-2	TGCAGCGCCTCCGGGACAGGGGCGGCCGGGGAGCTGTTTTTT	CSASGTGAAGELFF
TRBV7-8	NA	TRBD1	TRBJ1-6	TGTGCCAGCAGCTTCGGACAGGGGATCCTCCACTTT	CASSFGQGILHF
TRBV6-1	NA	TRBD1	TRBJ2-7	TGTGCCAGCAGTGATAGACAGGGACCCTACGAGCAGTACTTC	CASSDRQGPYEQYF
TRBV5-5	NA	NA	TRBJ2-1	TGTGCCAGCACTATTGGAGGGCTAAGCTCCTACAATGAGCAGTTCTTC	CASTIGGLSSYNEQFF
TRBV7-9	NA	NA	TRBJ1-2	TGTGCCAGCAGCTTAGGCGTGGACAGCTATGGCTACACCTTC	CASSLGVDSYGYTF
TRBV19	once	TRBD1	TRBJ1-1	TGTGCCAGTAGTGTGACAGGGGGCGCGAACACTGAAGCTTTCTTT	CASSVTGGANTEAFF
TRBV2	NA	NA	TRBJ2-5	TGTGCCAGCAGCCTCAGGGTACTCTCAGAGACCCAGTACTTC	CASSLRVLSETQYF
TRBV5-1	NA	TRBD2	TRBJ2-3	TGCGCCAGCAGTCCTAGCGGGGGGGCCGGAGATACGCAGTATTTT	CASSPSGGAGDTQYF
TRBV4-1	NA	TRBD1	TRBJ1-3	TGCGCCAGCAGCCAAGGGACAGGGGTTGGAAACACCATATATTTT	CASSQGTGVGNTIYF
TRBV19	NA	TRBD1	TRBJ1-2	TGTGCCAGTAGTAATCCCGGGACAGGCGTACATTATGGCTACACCTTC	CASSNPGTGVHYGYTF
TRBV19	NA	TRBD1	TRBJ1-3	TGTGCCAGTAGTATAGGGGACAGCTCTGGAAACACCATATATTTT	CASSIGDSSGNTIYF
TRBV2	NA	NA	TRBJ1-4	TGTGCCAGCAATCAAAGGGCGGGAGCTAATGAAAAACTGTTTTTT	CASNQRAGANEKLFF
TRBV19	NA	NA	TRBJ2-7	TGTGCCAGTAGTATGACAGCTACCTACGAGCAGTACTTC	CASSMTATYEQYF
TRBV5-1	NA	NA	TRBJ2-5	TGCGCCAGCAGCCCTTCGAGTATGACCCAGTACTTC	CASSPSSMTQYF
TRBV29-1	NA	TRBD1	TRBJ1-1	TGCAGCGTTTCCGGGACAGGGGAAGCTTTCTTT	CSVSGTGEAFF
TRBV5-1	NA	TRBD1	TRBJ2-3	TGCGCCAGCAGGGAGTCCGGACAGGGGTTTTTGGATACGCAGTATTTT	CASRESGQGFLDTQYF
TRBV2	few	TRBD2	TRBJ2-7	TGTGCCAGCACTGCAGGACTAGCGGGGGGGCATGAGCAGTACTTC	CASTAGLAGGHEQYF
TRBV19	NA	TRBD1	TRBJ1-5	TGTGCCAGTAGCGCTGACAGGGTGAGCAATCAGCCCCAGCATTTT	CASSADRVSNQPQHF
TRBV18	NA	NA	TRBJ2-3	TGTGCCAGCTCACCATCCTCAGGAGGGATAGGTGGGGACACAGATACGCAGTATTTT	CASSPSSGGIGGDTDTQYF
TRBV15	few	TRBD2	TRBJ2-1	TGTGCCACCAGCAGAGATAGTGCGGGGGGATTCTACAATGAGCAGTTCTTC	CATSRDSAGGFYNEQFF
TRBV9	few	NA	TRBJ2-7	TGTGCCAGCAGCGTAGGAGGCGCGGAATACGAGCAGTACTTC	CASSVGGAEYEQYF
TRBV5-1	NA	TRBD2	TRBJ2-1	TGCGCCAGCGCCAAGGGACTAGCGGGATACAATGAGCAGTTCTTC	CASAKGLAGYNEQFF
TRBV5-5	NA	NA	TRBJ1-5	TGTGCCAGCAGCTTGGGGACAGATAGCAATCAGCCCCAGCATTTT	CASSLGTDSNQPQHF
TRBV5-1	NA	TRBD1	TRBJ1-1	TGCGCCAGCAGCCCAGGGGGACAGGGGTCTGAAGCTTTCTTT	CASSPGGQGSEAFF
TRBV4-2	few	NA	TRBJ1-4	TGTGCCAGCAGCCATGGGGGGAGGGAGTTTAGTGAAAAACTGTTTTTT	CASSHGGREFSEKLFF
TRBV14	NA	NA	TRBJ2-2	TGTGCCAGCAGCCAATCCAGCACAGCTAACACCGGGGAGCTGTTTTTT	CASSQSSTANTGELFF
TRBV5-1	NA	TRBD1	TRBJ1-1	TGCGCCAGCAGTCCCGGGACAGGGAACACTGAAGCTTTCTTT	CASSPGTGNTEAFF
TRBV5-8	NA	NA	TRBJ1-1	TGTGCCAGCAGCCCTACTACCGGGGGAATGGGTGCGGCTTTCTTT	CASSPTTGGMGAAFF
TRBV19	NA	TRBD1	TRBJ1-2	TGTGCCAGTAGTGCCGGACAGGGGGACTATGGCTACACCTTC	CASSAGQGDYGYTF
TRBV4-3	NA	NA	TRBJ1-1	TGCGCCAGCAGCCAAGTTGGCCAGGGGCAATCCTTT	CASSQVGQGQSF
TRBV6-5	NA	NA	TRBJ2-7	TGTGCCAGCCAAGGGGGGGCCTCCTACGAGCAGTACTTC	CASQGGASYEQYF
TRBV7-3	NA	TRBD1	TRBJ2-7	TGTGCCAGCAGCTTGACAGGGGGACACTACGAGCAGTACTTC	CASSLTGGHYEQYF
TRBV7-3	NA	TRBD1	TRBJ2-2	TGTGCCAGCAGCTTAAGGGCACAGGGGGAGTCGAGCACCGGGGAGCTGTTTTTT	CASSLRAQGESSTGELFF
TRBV5-1	NA	NA	TRBJ1-6	TGCGCCAGCAGCTCCAATTTTCAGGGGCCCGTGGGTTCACCCCTCCACTTT	CASSSNFQGPVGSPLHF
TRBV7-8	NA	NA	TRBJ1-1	TGTGCCAGCAGCCCCTTTGCAGGAGGCACTGAAGCTTTCTTT	CASSPFAGGTEAFF
TRBV19	NA	NA	TRBJ2-3	TGTGCCAGTAGTGGACTAGATACGCAGTATTTT	CASSGLDTQYF
TRBV6-4	once	NA	TRBJ2-1	TGTGCCAGCAGTGTCGGGGAGTCCTACAATGAGCAGTTCTTC	CASSVGESYNEQFF
TRBV7-2	NA	TRBD1	TRBJ1-4	TGTGCCAGCAGCTTACCGGGACAGGGAAATGAAAAACTGTTTTTT	CASSLPGQGNEKLFF
TRBV11-2	few	TRBD2	TRBJ2-1	TGTGCCAGCAGCTCGGGAACTAGCGGGGAAGCCTACAATGAGCAGTTCTTC	CASSSGTSGEAYNEQFF
TRBV6-6	few	TRBD1	TRBJ2-7	TGTGCCAGCGTCCCCGGGACAGGGGGCTACGAGCAGTACTTC	CASVPGTGGYEQYF
TRBV7-2	NA	NA	TRBJ1-2	TGTGCCAGCAGGTTCGACAGACGACACTATGGCTACACCTTC	CASRFDRRHYGYTF
TRBV4-3	NA	NA	TRBJ2-2	TGCGCCAGCAGCCAAGATCCTGGGCAGGCCGCGAACACCGGGGAGCTGTTTTTT	CASSQDPGQAANTGELFF
TRBV10-3	NA	NA	TRBJ2-3	TGTGCCACCCACAGGGAAGTAACAGATACGCAGTATTTT	CATHREVTDTQYF
TRBV7-9	NA	TRBD1	TRBJ1-2	TGTGCCAGCAGCTACAGGGGAGTTGAGGGCTACACCTTC	CASSYRGVEGYTF
TRBV12-5	NA	NA	TRBJ1-1	TGTGCTAGTGGTTTGGTCCGCACGGGGGGGAGGGCTTACACTGAAGCTTTCTTT	CASGLVRTGGRAYTEAFF
TRBV30	NA	NA	TRBJ1-3	TGTGCCTACCTACCCTCGGCTGGAAACACCATATATTTT	CAYLPSAGNTIYF
TRBV6-6	NA	NA	TRBJ2-7	TGTGCCAGCAGCTACAGGGACACGGCCTACGAGCAGTACTTC	CASSYRDTAYEQYF
TRBV5-1	NA	NA	TRBJ2-7	TGCGCCAGCAGCCCCTCGAGTGGGCGGGCCTACGAGCAGTACTTC	CASSPSSGRAYEQYF
TRBV5-1	once	TRBD1	TRBJ1-1	TGCGCCAGCAGCTTGGGTGAGGGCAGGGGGGAAGCTTTCTTT	CASSLGEGRGEAFF
TRBV4-3	NA	NA	TRBJ1-1	TGCGCCAGCAGCCAAGATTGGGGTGGAGGGGGAGGGATGAACACTGAAGCTTTCTTT	CASSQDWGGGGGMNTEAFF
TRBV11-2	NA	NA	TRBJ1-5	TGTGCCAGCAGCTTTCGACAAGTCAATCAGCCCCAGCATTTT	CASSFRQVNQPQHF
TRBV7-9	NA	NA	TRBJ2-3	TGTGCCAGCAGCCCTATCTCCGCGGCAGGGAACACAGATACGCAGTATTTT	CASSPISAAGNTDTQYF
TRBV7-9	NA	NA	TRBJ1-4	TGTGCCATCCAGGGGATCGCAGAAAAACTGTTTTTT	CAIQGIAEKLFF